The 3 T cell receptor delta chains in this list originate from one sample, sequenced in a study of gamma-delta chains in newborns, infants, children. TCRdb re-called clones from the reads via CATT. The sample has some 4,900 delta-chain clones, less than 6% seen once. The sequenced material came from blood. These receptors were obtained from a child who was a newborn, infant or young child, either healthy, febrile or measles-vaccinated (not recorded which).

This clone showed up just a few times. The chain employs TRDV2 and TRDJ3, with TRDD3 identical over 11 bases. CDR3 size: 17 residues. Germline values: CDR1 GEAIGNYY, CDR2 EKD. V was clipped by 3 bases and J by 0 bases; unmatched bases: 0. CDR3: CACDWGIRSWDTRQMFF. CDR3 in DNA: TGTGCCTGTGACTGGGGGATACGCTCCTGGGACACCCGACAGATGTTTTTC.

In its sample, this clone ranks as medium-sized (0.01 to 0.1%). The chain combines TRDV2 with TRDJ3; 13 bases are a match to TRDD3. Looked up from germline, CDR1 is GEAIGNYY and CDR2 is EKD. The CDR3 length is 18 residues. The junction had 3 bases not matched to a gene; V was cut back by 2 bases and J by 3 bases. This CDR3 is CACDNTGGYDWDTRQMFF. DNA for the CDR3: TGTGCCTGTGACAATACTGGGGGATACGACTGGGACACCCGACAGATGTTTTTC.

Concerning this clone itself: Within the sample, other DNA sequences also encode this same CDR3. J is TRDJ1 and V is TRDV1; D possibly corresponds to TRDD3 (10 bases). V dropped 4 bases and J dropped 11 bases, with 41 bases sitting between them. The CDR3 extends over 21 amino acids. The V gene's germline CDR1 is TSWWSYY and CDR2 QGS. CDR3 in amino acids: CALGGPWAFLRSGGYNGKLIF. The CDR3 bases are TGTGCTCTTGGGGGGCCATGGGCCTTCCTACGCTCTGGGGGATATAACGGTAAGCTCATCTTT.